Only a few counts were recorded for the clone carrying this TCR beta chain. This sample is part of a study of cytomegalovirus exposure and HLA in healthy donors. The CDR3 extends over 11 amino acids. Deletions cut 8 bases from V and 8 bases from J, with 12 bases between. Per the germline V gene, CDR1 is MRHNA and CDR2 is SNTAGT. The PCR contained 60 Vbeta and 13 Jbeta primers. Clones were read by immunoSEQ multiplex PCR, and TCRdb kept only the in-frame ones, dropping some. The sample lists about 170,000 clones, 80% occurring once. This chain connects TRBV6-4 to TRBJ1-1; TRBD1 might be the D (5 bases). Sequences were obtained from PBMCs. This clonotype was obtained from a male donor in good health and CMV-seronegative. CDR3 DNA sequence: TGTGCCAGCGAGCAAAGGACAGAAGCTTTCTTT. Protein: CASEQRTEAFF.